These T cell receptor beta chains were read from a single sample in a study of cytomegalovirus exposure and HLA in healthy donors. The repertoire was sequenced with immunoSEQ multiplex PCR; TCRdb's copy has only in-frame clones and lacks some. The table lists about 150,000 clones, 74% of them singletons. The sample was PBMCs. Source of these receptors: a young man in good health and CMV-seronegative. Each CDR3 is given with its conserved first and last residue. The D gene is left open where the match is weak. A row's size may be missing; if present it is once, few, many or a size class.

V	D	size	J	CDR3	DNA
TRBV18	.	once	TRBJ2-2	CASSPRAYTGELFF	TGTGCCAGCTCACCCCGAGCCTACACCGGGGAGCTGTTTTTT
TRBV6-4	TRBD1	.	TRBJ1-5	CASSERDRGVDQPQHF	TGTGCCAGCAGTGAAAGGGACAGGGGAGTGGATCAGCCCCAGCATTTT
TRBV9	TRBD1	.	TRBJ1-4	CASSPGQGSNEKLFF	TGTGCCAGCAGCCCGGGACAGGGTTCGAATGAAAAACTGTTTTTT
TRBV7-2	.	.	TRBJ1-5	CASSLTEGDQPQHF	TGTGCCAGCAGCTTAACGGAGGGTGATCAGCCCCAGCATTTT
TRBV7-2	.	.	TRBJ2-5	CASSPPGEETQYF	TGTGCCAGCAGCCCCCCGGGGGAAGAGACCCAGTACTTC
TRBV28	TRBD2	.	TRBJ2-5	CASSLASGGVKETQYF	TGTGCCAGCAGTTTGGCTAGCGGGGGAGTTAAAGAGACCCAGTACTTC
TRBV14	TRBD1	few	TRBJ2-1	CASSLATGGFDNEQFF	TGTGCCAGCAGCCTTGCGACAGGGGGCTTCGACAATGAGCAGTTCTTC
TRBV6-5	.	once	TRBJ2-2	CASNTSGELFF	TGTGCCAGCAACACTAGTGGAGAGCTGTTTTTT
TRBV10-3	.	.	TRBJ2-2	CAIGSATNTGELFF	TGTGCCATCGGCAGCGCTACGAACACCGGGGAGCTGTTTTTT
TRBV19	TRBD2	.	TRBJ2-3	CASSMGLAENTDTQYF	TGTGCCAGTAGTATGGGACTAGCGGAGAACACAGATACGCAGTATTTT
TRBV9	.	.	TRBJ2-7	CASSVGSRAYEQYF	TGTGCCAGCAGCGTAGGGTCCAGGGCCTACGAGCAGTACTTC
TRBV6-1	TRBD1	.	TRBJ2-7	CAILSDRGHEQYF	TGTGCCATCCTTTCGGACAGGGGGCACGAGCAGTACTTC
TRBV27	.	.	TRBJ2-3	CASSSSWDKTDTQYF	TGTGCCAGCAGTTCGAGCTGGGACAAGACAGATACGCAGTATTTT
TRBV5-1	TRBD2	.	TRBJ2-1	CASSLVSRGGYNEQFF	TGCGCCAGCAGCTTGGTTTCGCGGGGGGGATACAATGAGCAGTTCTTC
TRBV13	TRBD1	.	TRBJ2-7	CASSNGQGDYEQYF	TGTGCCAGCAGCAACGGACAGGGGGACTACGAGCAGTACTTC
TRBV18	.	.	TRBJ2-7	CASSPGTTWEQYF	TGTGCCAGCTCACCTGGTACTACGTGGGAGCAGTACTTC
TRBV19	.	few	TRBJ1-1	CASSSPQGTEAFF	TGTGCCAGTAGTTCCCCCCAGGGCACTGAAGCTTTCTTT
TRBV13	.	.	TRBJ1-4	CASSLGVSQGGEKLFF	TGTGCCAGCAGCTTAGGCGTTTCGCAGGGCGGTGAAAAACTGTTTTTT
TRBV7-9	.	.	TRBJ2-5	CASTVGAETQYF	TGTGCCAGCACGGTGGGCGCGGAGACCCAGTACTTC
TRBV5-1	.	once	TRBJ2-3	CASSLGVAAGSDTQYF	TGCGCCAGCAGCTTGGGAGTAGCCGCCGGGTCCGATACGCAGTATTTT
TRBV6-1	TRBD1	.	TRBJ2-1	CASRRTGGNEQFF	TGTGCCAGCAGGCGGACAGGGGGCAATGAGCAGTTCTTC
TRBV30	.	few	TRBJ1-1	CAWDLDGNTEAFF	TGTGCCTGGGACTTAGACGGTAACACTGAAGCTTTCTTT